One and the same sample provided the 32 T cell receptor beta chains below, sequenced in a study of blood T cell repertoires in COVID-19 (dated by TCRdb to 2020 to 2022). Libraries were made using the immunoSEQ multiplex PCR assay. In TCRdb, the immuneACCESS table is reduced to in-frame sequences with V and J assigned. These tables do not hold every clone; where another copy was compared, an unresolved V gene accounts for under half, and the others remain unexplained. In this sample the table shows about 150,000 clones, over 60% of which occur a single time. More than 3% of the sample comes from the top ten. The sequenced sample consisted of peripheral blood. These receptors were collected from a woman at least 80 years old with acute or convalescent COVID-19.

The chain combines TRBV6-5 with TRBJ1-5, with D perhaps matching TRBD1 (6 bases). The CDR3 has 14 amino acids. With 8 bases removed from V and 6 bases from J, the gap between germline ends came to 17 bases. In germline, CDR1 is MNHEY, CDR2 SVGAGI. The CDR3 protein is CASGTRGSIQPQHF. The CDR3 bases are TGTGCCAGCGGGACAAGAGGTTCCATTCAGCCCCAGCATTTT.

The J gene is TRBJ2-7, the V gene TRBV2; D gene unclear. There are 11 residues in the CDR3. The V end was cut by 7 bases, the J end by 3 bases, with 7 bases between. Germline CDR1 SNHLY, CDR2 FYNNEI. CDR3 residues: CASTLLYEQYF. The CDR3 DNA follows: TGTGCCAGCACTCTCCTCTACGAGCAGTACTTC.

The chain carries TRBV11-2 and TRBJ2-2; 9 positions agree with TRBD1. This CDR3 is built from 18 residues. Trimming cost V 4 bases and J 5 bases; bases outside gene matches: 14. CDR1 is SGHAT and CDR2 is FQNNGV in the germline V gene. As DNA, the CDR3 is TGTGCCAGCAGCTCCGGGGGATTGGGGACAGGGTCGACCGGGGAGCTGTTTTTT. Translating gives CASSSGGLGTGSTGELFF. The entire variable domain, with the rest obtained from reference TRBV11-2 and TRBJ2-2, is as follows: EAGVAQSPRYKIIEKRQSVAFWCNPISGHATLYWYQQILGQGPKLLIQFQNNGVVDDSQLPKDRFSAERLKGVDSTLKIQPAKLEDSAVYLCASSSGGLGTGSTGELFFGEGSRLTVL.

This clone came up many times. The CDR3 DNA reads TGTGCCAGCAGCCCCCCTGGGACAGGGGACAATGAGCAGTTCTTC. It codes for CASSPPGTGDNEQFF. This rearrangement joins TRBV7-3 to TRBJ2-1; 10 bases fit TRBD1. The CDR3 has 15 amino acids. Germline loops: CDR1 SGHTA, CDR2 FQGTGA. The trim removed 5 bases at V and 5 bases at J, leaving 6 bases unmatched.

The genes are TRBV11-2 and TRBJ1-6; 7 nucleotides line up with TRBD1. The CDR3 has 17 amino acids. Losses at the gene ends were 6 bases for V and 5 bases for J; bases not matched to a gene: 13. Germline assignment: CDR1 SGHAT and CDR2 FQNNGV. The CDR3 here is CASRRGVGGQNNSPLHF. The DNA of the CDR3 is TGTGCCAGCAGGAGGGGCGTAGGGGGACAGAATAATTCACCCCTCCACTTT. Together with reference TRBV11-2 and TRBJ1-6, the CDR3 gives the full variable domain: EAGVAQSPRYKIIEKRQSVAFWCNPISGHATLYWYQQILGQGPKLLIQFQNNGVVDDSQLPKDRFSAERLKGVDSTLKIQPAKLEDSAVYLCASRRGVGGQNNSPLHFGNGTRLTVT.

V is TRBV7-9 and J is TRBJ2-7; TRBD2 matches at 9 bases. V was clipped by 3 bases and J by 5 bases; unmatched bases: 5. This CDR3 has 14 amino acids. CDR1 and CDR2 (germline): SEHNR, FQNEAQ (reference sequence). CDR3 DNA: TGTGCCAGCAGCTTTAGCGGGAGAGGTAACGAGCAGTACTTC. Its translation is CASSFSGRGNEQYF.

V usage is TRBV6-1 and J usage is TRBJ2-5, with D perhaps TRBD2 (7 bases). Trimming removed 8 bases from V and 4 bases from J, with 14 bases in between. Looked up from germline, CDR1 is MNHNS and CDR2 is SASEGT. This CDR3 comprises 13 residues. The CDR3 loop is CASLRGGTETQYF. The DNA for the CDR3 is TGTGCCAGCCTAAGGGGGGGGACAGAGACCCAGTACTTC.

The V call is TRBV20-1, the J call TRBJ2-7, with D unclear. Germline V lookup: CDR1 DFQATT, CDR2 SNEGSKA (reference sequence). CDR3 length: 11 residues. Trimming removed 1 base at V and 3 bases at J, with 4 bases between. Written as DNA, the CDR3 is TGCAGTGCTAGAGGAGTCTACGAGCAGTACTTC. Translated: CSARGVYEQYF.

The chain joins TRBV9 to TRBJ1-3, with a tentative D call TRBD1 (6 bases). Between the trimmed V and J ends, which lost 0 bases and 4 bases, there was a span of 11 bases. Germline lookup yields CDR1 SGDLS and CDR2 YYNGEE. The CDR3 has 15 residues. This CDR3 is CASSVAGASGNTIYF. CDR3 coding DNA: TGTGCCAGCAGCGTAGCAGGGGCTAGCGGAAACACCATATATTTT. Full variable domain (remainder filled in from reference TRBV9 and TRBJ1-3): DSGVTQTPKHLITATGQRVTLRCSPRSGDLSVYWYQQSLDQGLQFLIQYYNGEERAKGNILERFSAQQFPDLHSELNLSSLELGDSALYFCASSVAGASGNTIYFGEGSWLTVV.

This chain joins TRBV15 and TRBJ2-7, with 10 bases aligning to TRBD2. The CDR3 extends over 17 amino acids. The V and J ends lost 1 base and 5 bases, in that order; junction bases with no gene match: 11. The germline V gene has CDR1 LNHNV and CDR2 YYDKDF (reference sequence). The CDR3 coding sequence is TGTGCCACCAGCAGAGCGGGGGGAGCGGGAGGGCCCCACGAGCAGTACTTC. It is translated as CATSRAGGAGGPHEQYF.

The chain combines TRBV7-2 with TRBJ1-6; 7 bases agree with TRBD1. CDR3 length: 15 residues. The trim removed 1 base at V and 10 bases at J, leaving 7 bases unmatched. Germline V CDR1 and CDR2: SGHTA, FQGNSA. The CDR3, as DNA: TGTGCCAGCAGCTTAGACAGGGGAGATCGGTCACCCCTCCACTTT. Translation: CASSLDRGDRSPLHF.

The chain's CDR3 is CASSSLAGVEQFF. The CDR3 DNA reads as TGTGCCAGCAGCTCCCTAGCGGGAGTTGAGCAGTTCTTC. The chain recombines TRBV11-2 with TRBJ2-1, with 10 bases fitting TRBD2. Germline loops: CDR1 SGHAT, CDR2 FQNNGV. The CDR3 has 13 residues. V shed 4 bases, J shed 9 bases, and the junction held 3 bases outside the gene matches.

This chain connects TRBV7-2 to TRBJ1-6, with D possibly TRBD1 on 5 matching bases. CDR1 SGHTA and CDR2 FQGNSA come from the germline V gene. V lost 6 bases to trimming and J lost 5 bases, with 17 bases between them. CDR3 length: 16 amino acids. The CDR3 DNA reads TGTGCCAGCAGTCAATTTTGGACACTTAATAATTCACCCCTCCACTTT. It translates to CASSQFWTLNNSPLHF.

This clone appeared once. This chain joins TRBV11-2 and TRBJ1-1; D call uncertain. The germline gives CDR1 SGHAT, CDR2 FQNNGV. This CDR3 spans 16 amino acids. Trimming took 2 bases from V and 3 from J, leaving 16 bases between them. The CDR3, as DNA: TGTGCCAGCAGCTTAACGGCAGCACTCCAGGACACTGAAGCTTTCTTT. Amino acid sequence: CASSLTAALQDTEAFF.

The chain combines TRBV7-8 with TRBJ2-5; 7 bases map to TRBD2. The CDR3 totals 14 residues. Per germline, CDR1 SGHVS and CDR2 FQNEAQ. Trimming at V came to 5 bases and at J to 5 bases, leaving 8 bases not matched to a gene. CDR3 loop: CASSRGLGGETQYF. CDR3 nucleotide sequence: TGTGCCAGCAGCCGAGGACTAGGCGGGGAGACCCAGTACTTC.

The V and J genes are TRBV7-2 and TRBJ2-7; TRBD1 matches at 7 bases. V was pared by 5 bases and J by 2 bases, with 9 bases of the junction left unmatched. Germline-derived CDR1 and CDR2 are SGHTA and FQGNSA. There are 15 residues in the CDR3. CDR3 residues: CASSTWEQGTYEQYF. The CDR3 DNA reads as TGTGCCAGCAGCACCTGGGAACAGGGGACCTACGAGCAGTACTTC.

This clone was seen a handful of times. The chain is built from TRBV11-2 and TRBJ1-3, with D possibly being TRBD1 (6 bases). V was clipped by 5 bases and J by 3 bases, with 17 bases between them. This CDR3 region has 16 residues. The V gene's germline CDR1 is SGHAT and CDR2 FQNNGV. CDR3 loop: CASSTGTIFFGNTIYF. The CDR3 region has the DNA TGTGCCAGCAGCACCGGGACAATTTTCTTTGGAAACACCATATATTTT.

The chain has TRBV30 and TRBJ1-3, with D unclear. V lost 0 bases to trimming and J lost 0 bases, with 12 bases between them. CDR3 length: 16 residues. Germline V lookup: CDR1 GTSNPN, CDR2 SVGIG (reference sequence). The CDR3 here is CAWSVVGRISGNTIYF. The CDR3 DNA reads TGTGCCTGGAGTGTTGTGGGCAGGATCTCTGGAAACACCATATATTTT.

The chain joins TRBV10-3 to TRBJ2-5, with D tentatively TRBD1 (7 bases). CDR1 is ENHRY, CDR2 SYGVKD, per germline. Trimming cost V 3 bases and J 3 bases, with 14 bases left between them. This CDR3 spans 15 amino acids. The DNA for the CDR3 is TGTGCCATCAGTGAAGGTGACAGGGAGGAAGAGACCCAGTACTTC. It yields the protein CAISEGDREEETQYF.

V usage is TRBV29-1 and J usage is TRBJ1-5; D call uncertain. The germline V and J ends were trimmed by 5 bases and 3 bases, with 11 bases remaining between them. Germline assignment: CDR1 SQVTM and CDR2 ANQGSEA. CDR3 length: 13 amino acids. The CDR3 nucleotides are TGCAGCGTTTGTGAAAGAGTCAATCAGCCCCAGCATTTT. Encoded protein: CSVCERVNQPQHF.

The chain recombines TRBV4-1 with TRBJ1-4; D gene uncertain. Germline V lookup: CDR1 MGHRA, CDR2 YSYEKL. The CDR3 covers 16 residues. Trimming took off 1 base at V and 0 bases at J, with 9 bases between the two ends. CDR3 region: CASSQAFRATNEKLFF. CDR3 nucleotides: TGCGCCAGCAGCCAAGCCTTTCGCGCAACTAATGAAAAACTGTTTTTT.

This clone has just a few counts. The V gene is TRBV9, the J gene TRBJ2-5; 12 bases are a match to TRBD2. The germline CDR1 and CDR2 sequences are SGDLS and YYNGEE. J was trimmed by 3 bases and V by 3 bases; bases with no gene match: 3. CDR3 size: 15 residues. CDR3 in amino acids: CASSARLAGEETQYF. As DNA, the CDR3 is TGTGCCAGCAGCGCCCGACTAGCGGGAGAAGAGACCCAGTACTTC.

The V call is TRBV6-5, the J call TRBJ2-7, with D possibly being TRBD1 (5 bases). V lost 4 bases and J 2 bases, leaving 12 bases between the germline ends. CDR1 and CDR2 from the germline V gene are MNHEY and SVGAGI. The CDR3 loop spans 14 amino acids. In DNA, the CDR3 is TGTGCCAGCAGTTCCAGGACACTAACCTACGAGCAGTACTTC. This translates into CASSSRTLTYEQYF.

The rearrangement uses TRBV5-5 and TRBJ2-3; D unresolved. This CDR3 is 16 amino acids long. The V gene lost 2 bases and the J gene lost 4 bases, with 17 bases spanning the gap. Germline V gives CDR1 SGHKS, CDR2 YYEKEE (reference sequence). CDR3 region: CASSFEAGPPADTQYF. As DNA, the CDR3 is TGTGCCAGCAGCTTCGAGGCCGGCCCACCAGCAGATACGCAGTATTTT.

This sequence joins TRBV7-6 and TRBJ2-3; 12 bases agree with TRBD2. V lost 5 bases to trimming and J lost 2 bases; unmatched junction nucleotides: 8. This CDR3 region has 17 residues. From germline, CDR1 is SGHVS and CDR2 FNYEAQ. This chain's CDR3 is CASSPLGLAGLTDTQYF. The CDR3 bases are TGTGCCAGCAGCCCCTTGGGACTAGCGGGTCTCACAGATACGCAGTATTTT.

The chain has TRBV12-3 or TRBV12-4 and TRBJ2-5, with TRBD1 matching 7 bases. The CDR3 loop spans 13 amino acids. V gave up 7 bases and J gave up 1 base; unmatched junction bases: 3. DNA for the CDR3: TGTGCCAGCACACGGGACAGCCAAGAGACCCAGTACTTC. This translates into CASTRDSQETQYF.

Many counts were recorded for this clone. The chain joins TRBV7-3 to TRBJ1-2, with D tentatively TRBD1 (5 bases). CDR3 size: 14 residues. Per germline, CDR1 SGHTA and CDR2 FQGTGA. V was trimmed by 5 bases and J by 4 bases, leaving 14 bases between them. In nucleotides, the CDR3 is TGTGCCAGCAGCCCCCGGGGAGGGACCTATGGCTACACCTTC. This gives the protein CASSPRGGTYGYTF.

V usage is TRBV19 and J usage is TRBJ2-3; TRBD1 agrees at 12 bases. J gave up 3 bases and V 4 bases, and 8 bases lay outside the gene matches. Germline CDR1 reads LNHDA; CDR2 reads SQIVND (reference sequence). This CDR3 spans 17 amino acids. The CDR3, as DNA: TGTGCCAGTAGTACCGGGACAGGGGGCCTATGGACAGATACGCAGTATTTT. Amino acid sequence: CASSTGTGGLWTDTQYF. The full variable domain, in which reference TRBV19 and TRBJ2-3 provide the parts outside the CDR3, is DGGITQSPKYLFRKEGQNVTLSCEQNLNHDAMYWYRQDPGQGLRLIYYSQIVNDFQKGDIAEGYSVSREKKESFPLTVTSAQKNPTAFYLCASSTGTGGLWTDTQYFGPGTRLTVL.

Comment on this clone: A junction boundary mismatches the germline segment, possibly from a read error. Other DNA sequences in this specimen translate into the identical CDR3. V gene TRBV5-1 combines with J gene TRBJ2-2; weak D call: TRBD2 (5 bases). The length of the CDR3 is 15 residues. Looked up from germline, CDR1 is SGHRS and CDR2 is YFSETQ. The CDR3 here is CASSLGTLWTGELFF. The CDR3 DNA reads TGCGCCAGCAGCTTGGGGACTCTTTGGACCGGGGAGTTGTTTTTT.

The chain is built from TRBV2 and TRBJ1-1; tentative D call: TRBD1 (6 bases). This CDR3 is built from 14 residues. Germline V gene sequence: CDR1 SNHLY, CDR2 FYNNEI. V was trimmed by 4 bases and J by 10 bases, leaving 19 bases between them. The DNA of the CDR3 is TGTGCCAGCAGTGTGGGTGGGTGGACAGAAAGAGCTTTCTTT. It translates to CASSVGGWTERAFF. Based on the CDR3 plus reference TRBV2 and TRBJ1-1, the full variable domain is EPEVTQTPSHQVTQMGQEVILRCVPISNHLYFYWYRQILGQKVEFLVSFYNNEISEKSEIFDDQFSVERPDGSNFTLKIRSTKLEDSAMYFCASSVGGWTERAFFGQGTRLTVV.

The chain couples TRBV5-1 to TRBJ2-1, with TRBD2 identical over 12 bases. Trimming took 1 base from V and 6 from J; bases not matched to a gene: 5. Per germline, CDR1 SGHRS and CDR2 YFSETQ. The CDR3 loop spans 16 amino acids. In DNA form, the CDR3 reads TGCGCCAGCAGCTTGACCCTAGCGGGGGGGCCCAATGAGCAGTTCTTC. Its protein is CASSLTLAGGPNEQFF.

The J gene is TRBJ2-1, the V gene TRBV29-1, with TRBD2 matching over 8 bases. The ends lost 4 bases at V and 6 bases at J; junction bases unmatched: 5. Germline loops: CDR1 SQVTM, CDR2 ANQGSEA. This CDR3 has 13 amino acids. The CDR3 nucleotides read TGCAGCGTTGTCCGGGGGGGTGTCAATGAGCAGTTCTTC. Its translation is CSVVRGGVNEQFF.